This note documents a single TCR beta chain sequence. Amplification used 60 Vbeta primers and 13 Jbeta primers. The assay was immunoSEQ multiplex PCR, and TCRdb's table has in-frame clones only and misses some. Altogether roughly 150,000 clones are present, around 73% being singletons, with the ten largest covering approximately 5.6%. CDR3 length equals 14 residues. V trimming: 3 bases; J trimming: 10 bases; junction bases outside the gene matches: 14. From germline, CDR1 is GTSNPN and CDR2 SVGIG (reference sequence). This entry belongs to a study of cytomegalovirus exposure and HLA in healthy donors.

Sequencing was performed on PBMCs. This sequence joins TRBV30 and TRBJ1-1; TRBD1 matches at 7 bases. The sequence was obtained from a woman aged 18-29 years in good health and CMV-seropositive. CDR3 in amino acids: CAWRELTRGAGAFF. CDR3 nucleotide sequence: TGTGCCTGGAGAGAATTGACCAGGGGGGCAGGAGCTTTCTTT.